One sample yielded the 10 T cell receptor beta chains listed below, sequenced in a study of blood T cell repertoires in COVID-19. Clones were read by immunoSEQ multiplex PCR, and TCRdb kept only the in-frame ones, dropping some. The sample yields around 300,000 clones, about 91% seen once. The sequenced sample consisted of peripheral blood. The receptors here all came from a woman between 25 and 40 years old with COVID-19, enrolled during active disease.

The sample holds one count of this clone. The chain uses TRBV2 and TRBJ1-5; D not certain. V lost 3 bases, J lost 4 bases, and 10 bases lay in between. The CDR3 runs 14 residues. Germline CDR1 SNHLY, CDR2 FYNNEI. CDR3 nucleotides: TGTGCCAGCAGTGACGGAGGTGTGAATCAGCCCCAGCATTTT. It encodes CASSDGGVNQPQHF. Using reference TRBV2 and TRBJ1-5 for the parts outside the CDR3, the full variable domain is EPEVTQTPSHQVTQMGQEVILRCVPISNHLYFYWYRQILGQKVEFLVSFYNNEISEKSEIFDDQFSVERPDGSNFTLKIRSTKLEDSAMYFCASSDGGVNQPQHFGDGTRLSIL.

The table lists this clone with a count of one. The DNA is omitted, as the CDR3 cannot be located on it reliably, and the CDR3 follows TCRdb's listing. The chain recombines TRBV21-1 with TRBJ1-5; the table's TRBD1 call for D was not verified on the DNA. TRBV21-1 is an annotated pseudogene. The CDR3 is 16 amino acids in total, end residues counted. The chain's CDR3 is CASSKWAQGSNQPQHF.

As for this clone: Since a far larger clone is one base different, this is likely a read error. The chain combines TRBV5-6 with TRBJ1-6; 9 nucleotides agree with TRBD1. The length of the CDR3 is 14 residues. Germline CDR1 reads SGHDT; CDR2 reads YYEEEE. The ends lost 4 bases at V and 7 bases at J; junction bases unmatched: 3. CDR3 bases: TGTGCCAGCAGCGTGGGACAGGGCAATTCACCCCTCCACTTT. It encodes CASSVGQGNSPLHF.

This chain uses TRBV19 with TRBJ1-1; TRBD1 aligns across 8 bases. Unmatched junction bases numbered 12, after V lost 8 bases and J lost 4 bases. Germline CDR1 LNHDA, CDR2 SQIVND (reference sequence). This CDR3 contains 15 residues. The CDR3 reads CASRDPGGQVTEAFF. CDR3 bases: TGTGCCAGTCGCGACCCTGGGGGACAGGTCACTGAAGCTTTCTTT.

The gene calls are TRBV29-1 and TRBJ1-5; 7 positions match TRBD1. Germline values: CDR1 SQVTM, CDR2 ANQGSEA. The CDR3 totals 14 residues. CDR3 DNA: TGCCGCGGAGTGGGCCTGACAGGGCTCCCGCCCCAGCATTTT. Residues: CRGVGLTGLPPQHF.

V gene TRBV19 combines with J gene TRBJ1-1; unclear D gene. V was cut by 7 bases and J by 0 bases, with 15 bases left in between. The CDR3 contains 15 residues. From germline, CDR1 is LNHDA and CDR2 SQIVND (reference sequence). The CDR3 protein is CASKNLQTMNTEAFF. CDR3 DNA sequence: TGTGCCAGTAAAAACTTACAGACCATGAACACTGAAGCTTTCTTT. Combining the CDR3 with reference TRBV19 and TRBJ1-1 gives the whole variable domain DGGITQSPKYLFRKEGQNVTLSCEQNLNHDAMYWYRQDPGQGLRLIYYSQIVNDFQKGDIAEGYSVSREKKESFPLTVTSAQKNPTAFYLCASKNLQTMNTEAFFGQGTRLTVV.

V is TRBV7-2 and J is TRBJ1-2; TRBD1 matches 8 bases. This CDR3 contains 17 residues. Germline loops: CDR1 SGHTA, CDR2 FQGNSA. V was clipped by 4 bases and J by 6 bases; unmatched bases: 16. CDR3 in amino acids: CASSSRRITGTGHGYTF. CDR3 in DNA: TGTGCCAGCAGCTCGAGACGCATTACCGGGACAGGCCATGGCTACACCTTC.

The V call is TRBV28, the J call TRBJ1-1; 8 nucleotides line up with TRBD1. From germline, CDR1 is MDHEN and CDR2 SYDVKM. J gave up 8 bases and V 10 bases, and 12 bases lay outside the gene matches. This CDR3 comprises 13 residues. The CDR3 protein is CAILSRGRREAFF. The CDR3 DNA reads TGTGCCATCCTTAGCAGGGGGCGGCGGGAAGCTTTCTTT.

A word on this clone: One junction end disagrees with the germline gene, perhaps due to a read error. Other DNA sequences in the same sample also yield this CDR3. The V and J genes are TRBV28 and TRBJ1-5, with D perhaps TRBD1 (6 bases). Germline-derived CDR1 and CDR2 are MDHEN and SYDVKM. The CDR3 contains 14 residues. The CDR3 protein is CASSGTGSGQPQHF. The CDR3 DNA is TGTGCCAGCAGTGGTACGGGGTCAGGACAGCCCCAGCATTTC.

The chain combines TRBV18 with TRBJ2-3, with 9 bases fitting TRBD2. The V gene end was trimmed by 3 bases and the J gene end by 3 bases; junction bases not matched to a gene: 13. This CDR3 has 18 amino acids. Per germline, CDR1 KGHSH and CDR2 LQKENI. The CDR3 nucleotides are TGTGCCAGCTCACCTTTCTTCAAGTCTAGCGGGGTAACAGATACGCAGTATTTT. Translation: CASSPFFKSSGVTDTQYF. Full variable domain (outside the CDR3, taken from reference TRBV18 and TRBJ2-3): NAGVMQNPRHLVRRRGQEARLRCSPMKGHSHVYWYRQLPEEGLKFMVYLQKENIIDESGMPKERFSAEFPKEGPSILRIQQVVRGDSAAYFCASSPFFKSSGVTDTQYFGPGTRLTVL.